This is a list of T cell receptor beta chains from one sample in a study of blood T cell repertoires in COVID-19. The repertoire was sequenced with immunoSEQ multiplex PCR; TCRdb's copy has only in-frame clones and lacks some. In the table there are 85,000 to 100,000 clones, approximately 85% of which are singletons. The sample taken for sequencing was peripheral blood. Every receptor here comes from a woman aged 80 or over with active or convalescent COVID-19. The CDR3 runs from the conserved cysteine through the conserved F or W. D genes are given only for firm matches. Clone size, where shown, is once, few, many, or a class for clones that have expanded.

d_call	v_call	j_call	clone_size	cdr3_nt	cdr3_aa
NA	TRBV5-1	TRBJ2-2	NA	TGTGCCAGCAGCTTCATGGCCAACGAGGCCGGGGAGCTGTTTTTT	CASSFMANEAGELFF
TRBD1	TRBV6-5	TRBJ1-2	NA	TGTGCCAGCAATCGGGACAGGGTTGGCGGCTATGGCTACACCTTC	CASNRDRVGGYGYTF
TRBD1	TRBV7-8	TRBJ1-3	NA	TGTGCCAGCAGCTGGGGACAGGGAAACACCATATATTTT	CASSWGQGNTIYF
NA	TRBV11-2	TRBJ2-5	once	TGTGCCAGCAGCTTAGGGCCCGGGTGGGAGACCCAGTACTTC	CASSLGPGWETQYF
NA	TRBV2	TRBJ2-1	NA	TGTGCCAGCAGGGAGAACCCCCGGCTTGAGCAGTTCTTC	CASRENPRLEQFF
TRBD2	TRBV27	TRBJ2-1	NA	TGTGCCAGCAGATCCATCATAGCGGGGCGGAATGAGCAGTTCTTC	CASRSIIAGRNEQFF
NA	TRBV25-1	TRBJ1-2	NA	TGTGCCAGCAGGGCGGGAGACTTGGGCTACACCTTC	CASRAGDLGYTF
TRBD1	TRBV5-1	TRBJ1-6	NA	TGTGCCAGCAGCCTAGGACAGGGAAGCAATTCACCCCTCCACTTT	CASSLGQGSNSPLHF
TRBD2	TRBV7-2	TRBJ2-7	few	TGTGCCAGCAGCCTACCCGCGGGAGGGCCCGAGCAGTACTTC	CASSLPAGGPEQYF
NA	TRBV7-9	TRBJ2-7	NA	TGTGCCAGCAGTGGCGGGAACTACGAGCAGTACTTC	CASSGGNYEQYF
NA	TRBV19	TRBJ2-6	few	TGTGCCAGTAGTATCGACAGAAGGAGTTCTGGGGCCAACGTCCTGACTTTC	CASSIDRRSSGANVLTF
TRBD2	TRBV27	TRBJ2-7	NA	TGTGCCAGCAGTCTACTAGCGGGGGTACTCTACGAGCAGTACTTC	CASSLLAGVLYEQYF
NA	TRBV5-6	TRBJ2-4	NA	TGTGCCAGCAGCTTGCCCTCCCGGGAGGCCAAAAACATTCAGTACTTC	CASSLPSREAKNIQYF
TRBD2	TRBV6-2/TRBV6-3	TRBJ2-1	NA	TGTGCCAGCAGTTTCCCCGGACTAGCGGGAGGTAATGAGCAGTTCTTC	CASSFPGLAGGNEQFF
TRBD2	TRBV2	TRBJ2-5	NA	TGTGCCAGCATGCCGGGACTAGCGGACCAAGAGACCCAGTACTTC	CASMPGLADQETQYF
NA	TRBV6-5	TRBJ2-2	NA	TGTGCCAGCCGAAGCGGGCCCGACACCGGGGAGCTGTTTTTT	CASRSGPDTGELFF
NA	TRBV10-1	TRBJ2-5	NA	TGCGCCAGCAGTGATACCGGGACTCCGGAGGGGACCCAGTACTTC	CASSDTGTPEGTQYF
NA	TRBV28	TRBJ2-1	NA	TGTGCCAGCAGTTCCTATAGCGGAAGCTCCTACAATGAGCAGTTCTTC	CASSSYSGSSYNEQFF
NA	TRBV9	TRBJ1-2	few	TGTGCCAGCAGCGGCCCAGGGGCAGGAGGCTACACCTTC	CASSGPGAGGYTF
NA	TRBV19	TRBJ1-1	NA	TGTGCCAGTAGTTTGGACACTTCCAATACTGAAGCTTTCTTT	CASSLDTSNTEAFF
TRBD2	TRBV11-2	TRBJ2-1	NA	TGTGCCAGCAGCTTAGGACTAGCGGGAGCCTACAATGAGCAGTTCTTC	CASSLGLAGAYNEQFF
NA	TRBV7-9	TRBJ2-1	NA	TGTGCCAGCAGCGATCGGAGAGGGCAGGGGAATGAGCAGTTCTTC	CASSDRRGQGNEQFF
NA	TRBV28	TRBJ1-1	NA	TGTGCCAGCATGGGGGCAGGGCCGGGGAACACTGAAGCTTTCTTT	CASMGAGPGNTEAFF
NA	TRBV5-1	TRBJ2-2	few	TGCGCCAGCAGTAGACCGGGACTTCACACCGGGGAGCTGTTTTTT	CASSRPGLHTGELFF
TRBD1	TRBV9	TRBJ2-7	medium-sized	TGTGCCAGCAGCCCCCGAACGGGACAGCACTACGAGCAGTACTTC	CASSPRTGQHYEQYF
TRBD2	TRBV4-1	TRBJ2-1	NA	TGCGCCAGCAGCCAAGTTCGGGCGGGAGGAGGGAATGAGCAGTTCTTC	CASSQVRAGGGNEQFF
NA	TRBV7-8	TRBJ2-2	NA	TGTGCCAGCAGCTCAACAGGGACCACCGGGGAGCTGTTTTTT	CASSSTGTTGELFF
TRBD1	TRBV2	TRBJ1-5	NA	TGTGCCAGCAGTGTGGGTACAGGGGTTAGCAATCAGCCCCAGCATTTT	CASSVGTGVSNQPQHF
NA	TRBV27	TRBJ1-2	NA	TGTGCCAGCAGCCTAAGACAAACTAACTATGGCTACACCTTC	CASSLRQTNYGYTF
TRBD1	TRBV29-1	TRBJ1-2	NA	TGCAGCGTTGAACGACAGGGGGGCTATGGCTACACCTTC	CSVERQGGYGYTF
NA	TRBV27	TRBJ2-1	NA	TGTGCCAGCAGTTTATCGGCCCATGAGCAGTTCTTC	CASSLSAHEQFF
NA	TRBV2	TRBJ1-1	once	TGTGCCACCGAGAAGTCAAGGGGGAACACTGAAGCTTTCTTT	CATEKSRGNTEAFF
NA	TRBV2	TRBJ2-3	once	TGTGCCAGCAGTGTAACTGATACTGCAGATACGCAGTATTTT	CASSVTDTADTQYF
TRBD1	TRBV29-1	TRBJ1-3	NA	TGCAGCGTTCATTCGGGACAGAATACTGGAAACACCATATATTTT	CSVHSGQNTGNTIYF
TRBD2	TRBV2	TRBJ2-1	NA	TGTGCCAGCAGGGTCCGTAGCGGGAACTCCTACAATGAGCAGTTCTTC	CASRVRSGNSYNEQFF
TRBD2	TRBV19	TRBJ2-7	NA	TGTGCCATCCCCCGGGAGCTAGCGGGACTACCTTTTCACGAGCAGTACTTC	CAIPRELAGLPFHEQYF
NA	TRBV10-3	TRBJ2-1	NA	TGTGCCATCAGTGAAGGCGCCCGGGACACTTACAATGAGCAGTTCTTC	CAISEGARDTYNEQFF
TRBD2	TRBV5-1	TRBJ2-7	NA	TGTGCCAGCAGCGCGGGACTAGCGGGTAACTACGAGCAGTACTTC	CASSAGLAGNYEQYF
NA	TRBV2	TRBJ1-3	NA	TGTGCCAGAACCGTTGGGAGGGAGAACACCATATATTTT	CARTVGRENTIYF
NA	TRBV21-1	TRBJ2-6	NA	TGTGCCAGCAGCAAAGGGGCCGACGACAGGGGGCCCTCTTTATCTGGGGCCAACGTCCTGACTTTC	CASSKGADDRGPSLSGANVLTF
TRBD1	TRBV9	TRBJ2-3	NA	TGTGCCAGCAGCGTAGCACCGGACAGGAGACGCACAGATACGCAGTATTTT	CASSVAPDRRRTDTQYF
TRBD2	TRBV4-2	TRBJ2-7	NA	TGTGCCAGCAGCCCGCTAGCGGGGGGTCGCTACGAGCAGTACTTC	CASSPLAGGRYEQYF
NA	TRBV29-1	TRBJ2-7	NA	TGCAGCGTTGCTGGAGCAACCTTGAGTGCCTACGAGCAGTACTTC	CSVAGATLSAYEQYF
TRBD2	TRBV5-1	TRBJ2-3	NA	TGCGCCAGCAGCTTGGACGGCGGGAGTACAGATACGCAGTATTTT	CASSLDGGSTDTQYF
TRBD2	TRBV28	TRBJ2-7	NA	TGTGCCAGCAGCCCGGGACTAGCGGGAGGGTACGAGCAGTACTTC	CASSPGLAGGYEQYF
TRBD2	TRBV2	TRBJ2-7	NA	TGTGCCAGCGCCGGTAGCGGGAGATTCTACGAGCAGTACTTC	CASAGSGRFYEQYF
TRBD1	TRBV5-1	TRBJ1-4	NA	TGCGCCAGCAGCGGGACAGACTCCGGAAAACTGTTTTTT	CASSGTDSGKLFF
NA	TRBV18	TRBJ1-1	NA	TGTGCCAGCTCACCACCGGTCGGGATGAACACTGAAGCTTTCTTT	CASSPPVGMNTEAFF